This entry lists 27 T cell receptor beta chains sequenced from one sample in a study of control samples from healthy donors and cancer patients. Only in-frame clones appear in the TCRdb table, and some are missing; sequencing was by immunoSEQ multiplex PCR. The data hold approximately 150,000 clones, with 80% to 95% observed a single time. What was sequenced was blood. The receptor set was obtained from a man between 18 and 35 years old in good health.

The genes are TRBV11-2 and TRBJ1-5, with D uncertain. Germline CDR1 SGHAT, CDR2 FQNNGV. V dropped 1 base and J dropped 4 bases, with 11 bases sitting between them. The CDR3 extends over 15 amino acids. In DNA form, the CDR3 reads TGTGCCAGCAGCTTAGGAGCCCGGGATAATCAGCCCCAGCATTTT. This translates into CASSLGARDNQPQHF.

The CDR3 DNA follows: TGCAGTGCCAGCCCACCACCCCTCCACTTT. Encoded protein: CSASPPPLHF. The V and J genes are TRBV20-1 and TRBJ1-6; D gene ambiguous. The germline V gene encodes CDR1 DFQATT and CDR2 SNEGSKA (reference sequence). CDR3 length equals 10 residues. Deletions cut 6 bases from V and 11 bases from J, with 8 bases between.

In the case of this clone: The same CDR3 arises from other DNA sequences in this sample as well. The rearrangement uses TRBV6-5 and TRBJ1-1; D might be TRBD1 (6 bases). V was trimmed by 1 base and J by 3 bases, leaving 9 bases between them. This CDR3 contains 14 residues. Looked up from germline, CDR1 is MNHEY and CDR2 is SVGAGI. The chain's CDR3 is CASSYWDTHTEAFF. The CDR3 region has the DNA TGTGCCAGCAGTTACTGGGACACGCACACTGAAGCTTTCTTT.

This sequence joins TRBV5-1 and TRBJ1-6; possibly TRBD1 for D (5 bases). Germline V gene lookup returns CDR1 SGHRS and CDR2 YFSETQ. Trimming removed 5 bases at V and 7 bases at J, with 13 bases between. This CDR3 region has 14 residues. The CDR3 nucleotides are TGCGCCAGCAGAGGGCGGGGGGGGAATTCACCCCTCCACTTT. Its translation is CASRGRGGNSPLHF.

This sequence joins TRBV27 and TRBJ2-7, with 12 positions matching TRBD2. This CDR3 spans 14 amino acids. V lost 4 bases and J lost 4; bases outside the gene matches: 2. Germline V gene lookup returns CDR1 MNHEY and CDR2 SMNVEV (reference sequence). CDR3 DNA sequence: TGTGCCAGCAGTTCGACTAGCGGGAGTTACGAGCAGTACTTC. This gives the protein CASSSTSGSYEQYF.

The chain has TRBV6-5 and TRBJ1-5; D perhaps matches TRBD1 (6 bases). CDR3 length: 14 amino acids. V was pared by 8 bases and J by 7 bases, with 18 bases between. CDR1 is MNHEY, CDR2 SVGAGI, per germline. This CDR3 reads CASQGTGLWQPQHF. The CDR3 DNA reads TGTGCCAGCCAGGGTACAGGGCTATGGCAGCCCCAGCATTTT.

The chain joins TRBV11-2 to TRBJ1-1; 7 bases fit TRBD1. The junction had 11 bases not matched to a gene; V was cut back by 0 bases and J by 1 base. In germline, CDR1 is SGHAT, CDR2 FQNNGV. There are 18 residues in the CDR3. The CDR3 nucleotides read TGTGCCAGCAGCTTAGATCCCCAGTCGACAGGGCGGAACACTGAAGCTTTCTTT. As protein: CASSLDPQSTGRNTEAFF.

The CDR3 region is CASSSDRSGANVLTF. DNA of the CDR3: TGTGCCAGCAGTTCCGACAGGTCTGGGGCCAACGTCCTGACTTTC. This chain connects TRBV28 to TRBJ2-6; D is perhaps TRBD1 (6 bases). The CDR3 sequence is 15 residues long. Trimming shortened V by 4 bases and J by 1 base, and 8 bases separated the two germline ends. The germline V gene has CDR1 MDHEN and CDR2 SYDVKM.

J is TRBJ1-1 and V is TRBV5-1; unclear D gene. Germline CDR1 SGHRS, CDR2 YFSETQ. Trimming cost V 3 bases and J 1 base, with 16 bases left between them. This CDR3 comprises 16 residues. CDR3 sequence (DNA): TGCGCCAGCAGCTCCACGGATATAGCGCGGAACACTGAAGCTTTCTTT. This translates into CASSSTDIARNTEAFF.

The chain recombines TRBV5-1 with TRBJ2-1; no reliable D call. Germline CDR1 and CDR2: SGHRS and YFSETQ. V gave up 4 bases and J gave up 8 bases, with 16 bases separating them. The CDR3 totals 14 residues. The DNA for the CDR3 is TGCGCCAGCAGCCCGACGACCGCAAGCGATGAGCAGTTCTTC. Translation: CASSPTTASDEQFF.

Regarding this clone: The junction departs from germline at one end; a sequencing error may be responsible. The chain uses TRBV7-7 and TRBJ2-7; D is unresolved. The CDR3 covers 13 residues. From germline, CDR1 is SSHAT and CDR2 FNYEAQ (reference sequence). The CDR3 loop reads CASSLDPAYEQYF. The CDR3 coding sequence is TGTGCTAGCAGCTTAGACCCGGCCTACGAGCAGTACTTC. Full variable domain (outside the CDR3, taken from reference TRBV7-7 and TRBJ2-7): GAGVSQSPRYKVTKRGQDVTLRCDPISSHATLYWYQQALGQGPEFLTYFNYEAQPDKSGLPSDRFSAERPEGSISTLTIQRTEQRDSAMYRCASSLDPAYEQYFGPGTRLTVT.

The chain links TRBV7-9 to TRBJ1-1; no reliable D call. This CDR3 is 13 amino acids long. The germline CDR1 and CDR2 sequences are SEHNR and FQNEAQ (reference sequence). Trimming removed 5 bases from V and 6 bases from J, with 13 bases in between. CDR3 sequence (DNA): TGTGCCAGCAGCCGCGGGGAGTTTTCTGAAGCTTTCTTT. The encoded protein is CASSRGEFSEAFF.

Notes on this clone: The sample has other DNA sequences that encode this CDR3 too. The gene calls are TRBV5-1 and TRBJ1-1, with D unresolved. CDR1 is SGHRS and CDR2 is YFSETQ in the germline V gene. Trimming stripped 2 bases from V and 1 base from J, with 6 bases between. The CDR3 loop spans 13 amino acids. This CDR3 reads CASSFRGNTEAFF. The CDR3 coding sequence is TGCGCCAGCAGCTTCAGAGGGAACACTGAAGCTTTCTTT.

The chain carries TRBV29-1 and TRBJ2-7, with D uncertain. Germline V gene sequence: CDR1 SQVTM, CDR2 ANQGSEA. Trimming left V 4 bases short and J 5 bases short, with 9 bases between. The CDR3 length is 11 residues. CDR3 nucleotide sequence: TGCAGCGTTGGGGTCTATAACGAGCAGTACTTC. Translated, it gives CSVGVYNEQYF.

This sequence joins TRBV4-1 and TRBJ2-1; D uncertain. Per the germline V gene, CDR1 is MGHRA and CDR2 is YSYEKL. Between the trimmed V and J ends, which lost 4 bases and 4 bases, there was a span of 11 bases. This CDR3 region has 14 residues. For the CDR3, the DNA is TGCGCCAGCAGCCGGGAAAAGGGATACAATGAGCAGTTCTTC. It encodes CASSREKGYNEQFF.

The J gene is TRBJ2-2, the V gene TRBV5-1; D may be TRBD1 (6 bases). V lost 1 base and J 4 bases, leaving 11 bases between the germline ends. The germline gives CDR1 SGHRS, CDR2 YFSETQ. The CDR3 has 15 amino acids. In DNA, the CDR3 is TGCGCCAGCAGCTTGAATCTGGGGGCCACCGGGGAGCTGTTTTTT. This translates into CASSLNLGATGELFF. Full variable domain (remainder filled in from reference TRBV5-1 and TRBJ2-2): KAGVTQTPRYLIKTRGQQVTLSCSPISGHRSVSWYQQTPGQGLQFLFEYFSETQRNKGNFPGRFSGRQFSNSRSEMNVSTLELGDSALYLCASSLNLGATGELFFGEGSRLTVL.

The chain carries TRBV2 and TRBJ2-7; 7 bases map to TRBD2. CDR1 and CDR2 from the germline V gene are SNHLY and FYNNEI. After removal of 11 bases from V and 0 bases from J, the junction contained 4 bases not matched to a gene. There are 12 residues in the CDR3. The CDR3 DNA reads TGTGCCTCGAGCGGGAACTCCTACGAGCAGTACTTC. Its translation: CASSGNSYEQYF. Full variable domain (outside the CDR3, taken from reference TRBV2 and TRBJ2-7): EPEVTQTPSHQVTQMGQEVILRCVPISNHLYFYWYRQILGQKVEFLVSFYNNEISEKSEIFDDQFSVERPDGSNFTLKIRSTKLEDSAMYFCASSGNSYEQYFGPGTRLTVT.

The V call is TRBV3-1 (or the pseudogene TRBV3-2), the J call TRBJ2-1; weak D call: TRBD1 (6 bases). CDR3 length equals 14 residues. Trimming took 2 bases from V and 8 from J, leaving 13 bases between them. The V gene's germline CDR1 is LGHDT and CDR2 YNNKEL (reference sequence). CDR3 region: CASSQTGFGDEQFF. CDR3 sequence (DNA): TGTGCCAGCAGCCAAACAGGGTTTGGGGATGAGCAGTTCTTC.

This chain links TRBV27 with TRBJ1-6; 9 bases match TRBD1. The CDR3 extends over 16 amino acids. Unmatched junction bases numbered 8, after V lost 2 bases and J lost 9 bases. Germline V CDR1 and CDR2: MNHEY, SMNVEV (reference sequence). The CDR3 nucleotides are TGTGCCAGCAGTTTAAAAAGGACAGGGGTAGTTTCACCCCTCCACTTT. Its protein is CASSLKRTGVVSPLHF.

V gene TRBV28 combines with J gene TRBJ2-1, with 7 bases lining up with TRBD2. The CDR3 is 15 amino acids. Germline CDR1 and CDR2: MDHEN and SYDVKM. With 3 bases clipped from V and 10 bases from J, the junction kept 12 bases outside the gene matches. CDR3 bases: TGTGCCAGCAGTTTGGCACGGGAGGCGGACCGGGAGCAGTTCTTC. It is translated as CASSLAREADREQFF.

DNA of the CDR3: TGCGCCAGCAGTGACGCCAGGGCCACAGATACGCAGTATTTT. Its protein product is CASSDARATDTQYF. This chain connects TRBV10-1 to TRBJ2-3; D perhaps matches TRBD1 (5 bases). The germline CDR1 and CDR2 sequences are WNHNN and SYGVQD (reference sequence). The germline V and J ends were trimmed by 3 bases and 2 bases, with 9 bases remaining between them. This CDR3 spans 14 amino acids.

This chain uses TRBV5-8 with TRBJ1-5, with D perhaps TRBD1 (5 bases). Germline values: CDR1 SGHTS, CDR2 YDEGEE. The V gene lost 4 bases and the J gene lost 4 bases, with 18 bases spanning the gap. The CDR3 is made up of 16 amino acids. As DNA, the CDR3 is TGTGCCAGCAGCCTGTACGGTTTTTGGGGGAATCAGCCCCAGCATTTT. It specifies CASSLYGFWGNQPQHF.

The chain has TRBV7-9 and TRBJ2-4; 11 bases map to TRBD2. Germline V gene data show CDR1 as SEHNR and CDR2 as FQNEAQ (reference sequence). The CDR3 loop spans 16 amino acids. With 5 bases clipped from V and 7 bases from J, the junction kept 10 bases outside the gene matches. The CDR3 sequence: CASSPVGLAEGNIQYF. The CDR3 nucleotides are TGTGCCAGCAGCCCCGTGGGACTAGCGGAGGGGAACATTCAGTACTTC.

This chain uses TRBV5-1 with TRBJ1-1, with a possible D match to TRBD1 (5 bases). The V gene lost 1 base and the J gene lost 5 bases, with 15 bases spanning the gap. The V gene's germline CDR1 is SGHRS and CDR2 YFSETQ. The CDR3 totals 15 residues. The CDR3 spells CASSLRGSRGTEAFF. Written as DNA, the CDR3 is TGCGCCAGCAGCTTGAGGGGTTCTCGTGGGACTGAAGCTTTCTTT. The variable domain in full, with the rest retrieved from reference TRBV5-1 and TRBJ1-1, is KAGVTQTPRYLIKTRGQQVTLSCSPISGHRSVSWYQQTPGQGLQFLFEYFSETQRNKGNFPGRFSGRQFSNSRSEMNVSTLELGDSALYLCASSLRGSRGTEAFFGQGTRLTVV.

This chain links TRBV9 with TRBJ2-5; D might be TRBD1 or TRBD2, each matching 5 bases. Germline V gene data show CDR1 as SGDLS and CDR2 as YYNGEE. Trimming shortened V by 3 bases and J by 5 bases, and 14 bases separated the two germline ends. The CDR3 spans 14 residues. The DNA of the CDR3 is TGTGCCAGCAGCGGGGGCCCCCGGAGGGAGACCCAGTACTTC. Translation: CASSGGPRRETQYF. Full variable domain (rest looked up from reference TRBV9 and TRBJ2-5): DSGVTQTPKHLITATGQRVTLRCSPRSGDLSVYWYQQSLDQGLQFLIQYYNGEERAKGNILERFSAQQFPDLHSELNLSSLELGDSALYFCASSGGPRRETQYFGPGTRLLVL.

The chain uses TRBV28 and TRBJ2-7; 10 bases line up with TRBD1. This CDR3 contains 16 residues. V trimming: 2 bases; J trimming: 2 bases; junction bases outside the gene matches: 6. Germline V lookup: CDR1 MDHEN, CDR2 SYDVKM. CDR3 sequence (DNA): TGTGCCAGCAGTTTACTTACCGGGACAGGGGCCTACGAGCAGTACTTC. Translated, it gives CASSLLTGTGAYEQYF.

This rearrangement joins TRBV4-1 to TRBJ2-7, with TRBD2 matching over 9 bases. Germline V gene lookup returns CDR1 MGHRA and CDR2 YSYEKL. This CDR3 is built from 17 residues. Germline trimming cut 3 bases from V and 7 bases from J; bases unmatched to any gene: 16. CDR3 sequence: CASSHLPPGLANVEQYF. CDR3 bases: TGCGCCAGCAGCCACCTCCCTCCGGGACTAGCAAACGTAGAGCAGTACTTC.